The sequence of this T cell receptor (beta chain) was determined in a study of blood T cells in healthy people across ages. This CDR3 contains 17 residues. Germline V gene lookup returns CDR1 MNHNY and CDR2 SVGAGI (reference sequence). The V segment lost 7 bases and the J segment 3 bases; nucleotides outside the gene matches: 14. The second PCR ran about 6 to 12 cycles with a sample-barcoded 5' primer and J-beta primers. From the 5' RACE reads, TCRdb called clonotypes with MiXCR, one entry per CDR3 protein. In the table there are approximately 700,000 distinct CDR3 sequences, about 30% of which are singletons.

This TCR came from a woman aged 80 or over in good health. V is TRBV6-6 and J is TRBJ2-3; 9 bases line up with TRBD1. Material: blood. The CDR3 spells CASTLRGQGVGTDTQYF. CDR3 nucleotide sequence: TGTGCCAGCACTTTGCGGGGACAGGGAGTGGGTACAGATACGCAGTATTTT.